Reported below is one TCR beta chain. Its antigen is currently unknown. This table comes from immunoSEQ multiplex PCR, and its TCRdb copy is limited to in-frame clones, with some not included. The sample lists over 25,000 clones, 81% seen once, with roughly 32% in the top ten. This record belongs to a study of OX40 agonist ivuxolimab in advanced cancers. General study points: Among the nonresponders, some also had low normalized T-cell clonal expansion. The study found that CD8+ T cells averaged more expanded clones than CD4+.

The V end lost 2 bases, the J end lost 0 bases, and 2 bases lay between the germline ends. Germline CDR1 SQVTM, CDR2 ANQGSEA. CDR3 length equals 12 residues. Sequenced here: CD4+ or CD8+ T cells sorted from blood, sampled in a trial of the OX40 agonist ivuxolimab. J is TRBJ2-1 and V is TRBV29-1; D remains ambiguous. This sequence originates from an adult with an advanced solid tumor such as melanoma, head and neck, liver or kidney cancer. The CDR3 DNA reads as TGCAGCGTTGAAAGCTCCTACAATGAGCAGTTCTTC. As protein: CSVESSYNEQFF.